This T cell receptor beta chain came from a study of T cells in localized non-small cell lung cancer (dated by TCRdb to the early 2020s). General notes on the study: T cell repertoires of some 240 early-stage NSCLC patients were analyzed, with tumors being compared against uninvolved tumor-adjacent lungs. The cohort was made up of approximately 250 treatment-naive NSCLC patients whose localized lung tumors had been resected. Of the NSCLC patients, 129 were male and some 97 were female, and the mean age was about 69 years. Here is what the overall study found, with its caveats: Because multi-region tumor sequencing was not done, intratumor heterogeneity could not be ruled out. Of the top 100 tumor clones, a median of 57 were detected in paired uninvolved adjacent lung; 28 were also among that lung's top 100. Higher blood T cell density associated with longer overall survival, while higher adjacent-lung clonality associated with shorter survival. Because the study design was exploratory, TCR variables were selected using unadjusted p-values without false-discovery rate correction. Uninvolved tumor-adjacent lung showed the highest T cell clonality, higher than tumor, which suggests more focused antigenic responses in the uninvolved tumor-adjacent lung.

At diagnosis, tumor, uninvolved tumor-adjacent lung and peripheral blood were collected and then preserved as a mix of FFPE and fresh-frozen material. For TCR repertoire profiling, the blood samples were analyzed as peripheral blood mononuclear cells. The immunoSEQ Assay was used to sequence TCR beta CDR3 regions from DNA. The source study handled its data this way. T cell density was computed as TCR beta template counts normalized to usable DNA estimated by amplifying housekeeping genes. Using the preseqR package, richness was estimated by extrapolating to 120,000 templates for tissue samples and 400,000 templates for PBMC samples. Clonality was taken to be one minus Pielou's evenness. To identify tissue-enriched TCRs, differential abundance testing was run on productive amino-acid clonotypes with a minimum total count of 5 and an alpha of 0.1. Repertoire overlap between compartments was quantified with the Jaccard Index and Morisita Overlap Index. GLIPH clustered TCR beta CDR3s with public tetramer-defined viral CDR3s; viral motifs required at least three viral sequences plus V-gene enrichment. The immuneACCESS repertoire file appears here via TCRdb, limited to in-frame rearrangements. These files lack a portion of the clones; in checked studies, under half of the deficit traces to unresolved V genes, and the cause of the others is not known. The V and J calls and clone size come from that table; D and trimming were worked out from the DNA. The sample table lists about 33,000 clones, around 73% of them with a count of one. The ten largest make up about two fifths of the sample.

As for this clone: Its antigen remains undetermined. Per-base qualities were not stored, and no clone one base away is much larger.

At the junction V is shortened by 2 bases and J by 12 bases, with 25 bases in between. As encoded in the germline V gene, CDR1 is SGHNT while CDR2 is YENEEA. Including cysteine and phenylalanine, the CDR3 has 17 amino acids. CDR3 DNA is the only sequence kept; it has 51 bases, read in frame from the first base. The sequence links TRBV11-3 to TRBJ1-4; confidence is insufficient to name the D gene. The material was peripheral blood, obtained before any cancer treatment. The TCR originated in a male donor aged 60 or over with stage II squamous cell lung carcinoma. The DNA reads TGTGCCAGCAGCTTAAGGCCCGGTGAGGTGGGGAGTCCCGAACTGTTTTTT. It codes for CASSLRPGEVGSPELFF.